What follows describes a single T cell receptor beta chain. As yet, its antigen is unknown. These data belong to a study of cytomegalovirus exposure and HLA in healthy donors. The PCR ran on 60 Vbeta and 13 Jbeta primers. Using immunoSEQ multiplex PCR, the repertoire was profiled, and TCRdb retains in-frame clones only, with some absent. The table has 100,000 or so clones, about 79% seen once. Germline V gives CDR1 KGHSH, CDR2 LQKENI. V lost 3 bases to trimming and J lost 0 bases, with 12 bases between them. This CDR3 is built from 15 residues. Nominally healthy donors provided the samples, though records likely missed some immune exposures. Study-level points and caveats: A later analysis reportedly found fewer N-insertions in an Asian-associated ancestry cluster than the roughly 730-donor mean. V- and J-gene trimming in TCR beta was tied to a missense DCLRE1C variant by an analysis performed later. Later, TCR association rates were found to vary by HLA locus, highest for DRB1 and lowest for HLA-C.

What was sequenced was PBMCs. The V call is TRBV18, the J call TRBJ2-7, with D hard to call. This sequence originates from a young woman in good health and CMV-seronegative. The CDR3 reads CASSPSQIPSYEQYF. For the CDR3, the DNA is TGTGCCAGCTCACCGTCTCAGATCCCCTCCTACGAGCAGTACTTC.